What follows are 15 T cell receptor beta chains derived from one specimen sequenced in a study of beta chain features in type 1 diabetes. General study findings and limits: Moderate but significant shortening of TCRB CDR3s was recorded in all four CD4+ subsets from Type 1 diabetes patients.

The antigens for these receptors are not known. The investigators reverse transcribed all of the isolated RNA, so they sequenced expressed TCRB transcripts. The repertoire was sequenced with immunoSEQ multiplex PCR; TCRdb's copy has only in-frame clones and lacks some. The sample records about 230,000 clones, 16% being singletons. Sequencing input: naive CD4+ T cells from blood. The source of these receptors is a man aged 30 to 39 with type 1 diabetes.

The CDR3 bases are TGTGCCAGCAAAGGGACTAACTCCTACGAGCAGTACTTC. Translation: CASKGTNSYEQYF. The chain couples TRBV7-9 to TRBJ2-7; 7 nucleotides align to TRBD2. CDR1 and CDR2 from the germline V gene are SEHNR and FQNEAQ (reference sequence). The length of the CDR3 is 13 residues. Trimming at V came to 7 bases and at J to 0 bases, leaving 3 bases not matched to a gene.

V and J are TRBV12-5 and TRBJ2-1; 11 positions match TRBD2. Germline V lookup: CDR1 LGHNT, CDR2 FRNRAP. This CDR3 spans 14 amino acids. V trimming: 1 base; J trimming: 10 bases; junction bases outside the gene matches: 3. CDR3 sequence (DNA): TGTGCTAGTGGTTTGGGACTAGCGGGAACCGAGCAGTTCTTC. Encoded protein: CASGLGLAGTEQFF. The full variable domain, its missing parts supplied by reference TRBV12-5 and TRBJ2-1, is DARVTQTPRHKVTEMGQEVTMRCQPILGHNTVFWYRQTMMQGLELLAYFRNRAPLDDSGMPKDRFSAEMPDATLATLKIQPSEPRDSAVYFCASGLGLAGTEQFFGPGTRLTVL.

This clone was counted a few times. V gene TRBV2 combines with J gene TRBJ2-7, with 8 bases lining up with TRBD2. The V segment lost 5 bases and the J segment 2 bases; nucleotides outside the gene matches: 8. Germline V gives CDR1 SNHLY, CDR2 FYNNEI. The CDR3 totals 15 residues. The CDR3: CASSPGLAQTYEQYF. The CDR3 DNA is TGTGCCAGCAGTCCCGGACTAGCCCAGACCTACGAGCAGTACTTC.

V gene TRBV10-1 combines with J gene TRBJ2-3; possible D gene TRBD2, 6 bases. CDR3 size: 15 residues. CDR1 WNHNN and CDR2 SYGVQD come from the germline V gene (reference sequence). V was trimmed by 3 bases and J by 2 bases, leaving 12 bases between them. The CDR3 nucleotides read TGCGCCAGCAGTGAACTAGCCGCGACCACAGATACGCAGTATTTT. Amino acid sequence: CASSELAATTDTQYF.

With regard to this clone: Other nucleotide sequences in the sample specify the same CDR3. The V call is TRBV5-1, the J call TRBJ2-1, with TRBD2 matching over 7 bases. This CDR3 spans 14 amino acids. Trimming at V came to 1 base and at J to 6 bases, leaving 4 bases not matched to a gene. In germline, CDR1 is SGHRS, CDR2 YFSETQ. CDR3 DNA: TGCGCCAGCAGCTTGCGGACTAGTCGCAATGAGCAGTTCTTC. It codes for CASSLRTSRNEQFF. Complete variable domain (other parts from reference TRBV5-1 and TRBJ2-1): KAGVTQTPRYLIKTRGQQVTLSCSPISGHRSVSWYQQTPGQGLQFLFEYFSETQRNKGNFPGRFSGRQFSNSRSEMNVSTLELGDSALYLCASSLRTSRNEQFFGPGTRLTVL.

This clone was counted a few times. The DNA for the CDR3 is TGTGCCAGCATTGGCGGGAACATTCAGTACTTC. Amino acid sequence: CASIGGNIQYF. The chain employs TRBV2 and TRBJ2-4; possibly TRBD2 for D (5 bases). Trimming left V 7 bases short and J 7 bases short, with 8 bases between. The germline V gene has CDR1 SNHLY and CDR2 FYNNEI. This CDR3 spans 11 amino acids.

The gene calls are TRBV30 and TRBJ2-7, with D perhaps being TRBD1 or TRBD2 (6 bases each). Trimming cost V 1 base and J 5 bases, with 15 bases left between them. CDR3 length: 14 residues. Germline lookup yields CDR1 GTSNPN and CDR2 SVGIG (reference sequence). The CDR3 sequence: CAWSGRGLGHEQYF. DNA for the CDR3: TGTGCCTGGAGTGGGAGGGGGTTAGGGCACGAGCAGTACTTC.

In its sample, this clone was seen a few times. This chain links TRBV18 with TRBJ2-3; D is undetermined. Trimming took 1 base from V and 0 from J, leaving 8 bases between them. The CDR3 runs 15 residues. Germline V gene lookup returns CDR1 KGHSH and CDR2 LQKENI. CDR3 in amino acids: CASSPRTSSTDTQYF. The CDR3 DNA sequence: TGTGCCAGCTCACCACGTACTTCTAGCACAGATACGCAGTATTTT.

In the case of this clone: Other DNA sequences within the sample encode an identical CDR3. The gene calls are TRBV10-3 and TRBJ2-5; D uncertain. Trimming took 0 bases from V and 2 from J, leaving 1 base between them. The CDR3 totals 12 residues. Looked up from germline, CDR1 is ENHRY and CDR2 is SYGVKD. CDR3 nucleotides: TGTGCCATCAGTGAGTCACAAGAGACCCAGTACTTC. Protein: CAISESQETQYF.

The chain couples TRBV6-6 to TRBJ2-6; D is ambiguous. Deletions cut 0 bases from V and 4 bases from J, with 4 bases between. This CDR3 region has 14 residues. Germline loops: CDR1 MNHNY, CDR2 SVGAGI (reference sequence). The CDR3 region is CASSYSSGANVLTF. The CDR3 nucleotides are TGTGCCAGCAGTTACTCGTCAGGGGCCAACGTCCTGACTTTC.

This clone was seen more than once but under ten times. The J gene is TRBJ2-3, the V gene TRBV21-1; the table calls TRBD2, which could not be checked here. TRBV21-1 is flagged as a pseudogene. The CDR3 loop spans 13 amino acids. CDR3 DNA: TGTGATCGGGGGGACTTCACCACAGATACGCAGTATTTT. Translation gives CDRGDFTTDTQYF.

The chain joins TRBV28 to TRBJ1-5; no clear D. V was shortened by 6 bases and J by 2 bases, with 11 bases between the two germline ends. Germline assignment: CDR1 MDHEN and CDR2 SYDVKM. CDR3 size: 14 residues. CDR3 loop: CASSLPQGNQPQHF. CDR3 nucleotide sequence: TGTGCCAGCAGCCTCCCTCAGGGCAATCAGCCCCAGCATTTT.

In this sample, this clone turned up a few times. The CDR3 region is CAWTRPAGGRNEQFF. As DNA, the CDR3 is TGTGCCTGGACCCGACCGGCGGGAGGGCGCAATGAGCAGTTCTTC. V usage is TRBV30 and J usage is TRBJ2-1, with 9 nucleotides matching TRBD2. The germline gives CDR1 GTSNPN, CDR2 SVGIG (reference sequence). V lost 4 bases and J lost 6; bases outside the gene matches: 10. The CDR3 consists of 15 residues. Combining the CDR3 with reference TRBV30 and TRBJ2-1 gives the whole variable domain SQTIHQWPATLVQPVGSPLSLECTVEGTSNPNLYWYRQAAGRGLQLLFYSVGIGQISSEVPQNLSASRPQDRQFILSSKKLLLSDSGFYLCAWTRPAGGRNEQFFGPGTRLTVL.

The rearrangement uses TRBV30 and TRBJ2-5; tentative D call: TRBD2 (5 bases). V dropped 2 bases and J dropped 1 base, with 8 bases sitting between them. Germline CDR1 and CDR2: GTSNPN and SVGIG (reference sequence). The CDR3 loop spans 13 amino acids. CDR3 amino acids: CAWSTGSQETQYF. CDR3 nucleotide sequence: TGTGCCTGGAGTACGGGGTCCCAAGAGACCCAGTACTTC.

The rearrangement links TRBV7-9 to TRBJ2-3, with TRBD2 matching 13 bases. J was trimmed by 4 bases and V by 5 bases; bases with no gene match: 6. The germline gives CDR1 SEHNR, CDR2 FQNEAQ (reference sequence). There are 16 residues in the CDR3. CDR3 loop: CASSVRTSGSADTQYF. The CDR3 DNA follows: TGTGCCAGCAGCGTCCGGACTAGCGGGAGTGCAGATACGCAGTATTTT.